The TCR beta chain under discussion was sequenced for a study of identical twins. Turning to this clonotype: The target antigen is unknown.

General study points: Cross-sectional statistical analysis was relied on for the conclusions, without the same donors being followed. Fewer insertions marked abundant cord blood beta clonotypes; young adult naive trended weakly, memory not at all. It was possible that invariant MAIT and iNKT cells partly confounded the zero-insertion analyses.

Unique molecular identifiers were present on the cDNA, which also gained a universal primer site by template switching. TCRdb fed the 5' RACE reads into MiXCR, producing one record per CDR3 protein. The sample records 250,000 or so distinct CDR3 sequences, about 8% being singletons. The CDR3 contains 15 residues. The V and J ends lost 3 bases and 3 bases, in that order; junction bases with no gene match: 4. Germline loops: CDR1 MRHNA, CDR2 SNTAGT. This same sample was also part of a study on yellow fever vaccine responses in identical twins.

The rearrangement joins TRBV6-4 to TRBJ2-3; 9 bases map to TRBD2. The clonotype was recovered from a woman aged 18-30 years in good health. Sequenced material: CD8+ T cells sorted from blood. The CDR3 DNA follows: TGTGCCAGCAGTGATGTAGCGGGGGCGACAGATACGCAGTATTTT. Translating gives CASSDVAGATDTQYF.